This T cell receptor (beta chain) was identified during a study of T cell repertoires in cytomegalovirus infection. About the study: Matching HLA type and CMV infection were both indicated by public TCR beta signatures. Whole-study findings and limits: Accumulated public TCR beta family frequency recognized individuals carrying CMV together with the relevant HLA. HLA-C-restricted, CMV-specific TCR beta clonotypes were dominant ex vivo.

The CDR3 has 13 amino acids. Germline V lookup: CDR1 MDHEN, CDR2 SYDVKM. The V end lost 8 bases, the J end lost 7 bases, and 15 bases lay between the germline ends. TCRdb reprocessed the reads with MiXCR, giving one entry per CDR3 protein. The data hold roughly 300,000 distinct CDR3 sequences, with about 23% observed a single time. With respect to this clonotype: The target antigen is unknown.

The sequence was collected from a human donor in good health (CMV status not recorded). Some clones in this sample may be carry-over from other donors' samples. The sequencing sample was made of PBMCs. V and J are TRBV28 and TRBJ2-1; D gene uncertain. The CDR3 protein is CASHGQSWNEQFF. CDR3 bases: TGTGCCAGCCACGGCCAGTCATGGAATGAGCAGTTCTTC. The full variable domain, completed using reference TRBV28 and TRBJ2-1, is DVKVTQSSRYLVKRTGEKVFLECVQDMDHENMFWYRQDPGLGLRLIYFSYDVKMKEKGDIPEGYSVSREKKERFSLILESASTNQTSMYLCASHGQSWNEQFFGPGTRLTVL.